Listed below are T cell receptor beta chains from one sample, sequenced in a study of beta chain features in type 1 diabetes. Profiling relied on immunoSEQ multiplex PCR, and the TCRdb table lists in-frame clones only, not all of them. Among a few hundred thousand clones listed, approximately 13% were seen once. The sample comprised naive CD4+ T cells from blood. The receptors come from a woman aged 18-29 years with type 1 diabetes. The CDR3 runs from the conserved cysteine through the conserved F or W. The D gene is left open where the match is weak. Clone size, where shown, is once, few, many, or a class for clones that have expanded.

d_call	v_call	clone_size	j_call	cdr3_nt	cdr3_aa
TRBD1	TRBV12-5	NA	TRBJ2-1	TGTGCTAGTGGTTTGGGAGACAGGGTCAATGAGCAGTTCTTC	CASGLGDRVNEQFF
TRBD1	TRBV6-6	few	TRBJ1-1	TGTGCCAGCATCCCGGGGACAGAGAACACTGAAGCTTTCTTT	CASIPGTENTEAFF
NA	TRBV28	few	TRBJ2-7	TGTGCCAGCACCGTTTTCCAGGGAATAAACTACGAGCAGTACTTC	CASTVFQGINYEQYF
NA	TRBV7-2	few	TRBJ2-7	TGTGCCAGCAGCTTGAGCCGGATCCCGACTAAGGAGCAGTACTTC	CASSLSRIPTKEQYF
NA	TRBV9	NA	TRBJ1-2	TGTGCCAGCAGCGGCGGGGGGCATGACTATGGCTACACCTTC	CASSGGGHDYGYTF
TRBD1	TRBV5-1	NA	TRBJ1-4	TGCGCCAGCAGCTACCAGGGGGCAACTAATGAAAAACTGTTTTTT	CASSYQGATNEKLFF
NA	TRBV7-2	NA	TRBJ2-1	TGTGCCAGCAGCTTAGCGGGGGGGGGCAATCAGCAGTTCTTC	CASSLAGGGNQQFF
NA	TRBV29-1	few	TRBJ1-1	TGCAGCGCCCCGTCGGGGGGTGCTTTTGAAGCTTTCTTT	CSAPSGGAFEAFF
TRBD1	TRBV14	few	TRBJ2-2	TGTGCCAGCAGCCCGATACCGGGACAGAAGATCGTTACCGGGGAGCTGTTTTTT	CASSPIPGQKIVTGELFF
NA	TRBV6-6	few	TRBJ1-5	TGTGCCAGCAGTGGCCCGGCCACAGGGTTTCAGCCCCAGCATTTT	CASSGPATGFQPQHF
TRBD1	TRBV5-1	NA	TRBJ1-2	TGCGCCAGCAGCCAAAACGTTGACAGGGGTTATGTTGGCTACACCTTC	CASSQNVDRGYVGYTF
TRBD2	TRBV7-2	NA	TRBJ2-1	TGTGCCAGCAGCTTAGTCGCGACTAGCGGTCAAAATGAGCAGTTCTTC	CASSLVATSGQNEQFF
NA	TRBV29-1	few	TRBJ2-2	TGCAGCGCGATCAGAGGGTTTAGCACCGGGGAGCTGTTTTTT	CSAIRGFSTGELFF
NA	TRBV7-9	few	TRBJ2-1	TGTGCCACTTGGGAGACCCTGGGCGTCGATGAGCAGTTCTTC	CATWETLGVDEQFF
TRBD1	TRBV18	few	TRBJ1-5	TGTGCCAGCTCCCTCGGGGGACAGTCCTCGCAGCCCCAGCATTTT	CASSLGGQSSQPQHF
NA	TRBV2	NA	TRBJ2-1	TGTGCCAGCAGTGAAGTTCCAGGGGTCGTCTACAATGAGCAGTTCTTC	CASSEVPGVVYNEQFF
NA	TRBV4-3	many	TRBJ2-3	TGCGCCAGCAGCCAAGATCGGGGAGATACGCAGTATTTT	CASSQDRGDTQYF
TRBD2	TRBV7-8	NA	TRBJ2-7	TGTGCCAGCAGACCACGGGGGGGGCGCGCACACGAGCAGTACTTC	CASRPRGGRAHEQYF
NA	TRBV10-3	NA	TRBJ1-3	TGTGCCCGATCAGTGGCGACAGGCTGGGATTTT	CARSVATGWDF
NA	TRBV10-3	NA	TRBJ1-1	TGTGCCATCAGTGACCCCCTAGCGGGGCACGAAGCTTTCTTT	CAISDPLAGHEAFF
NA	TRBV28	NA	TRBJ2-1	TGTGCCAGCAGGGGTGGTGGGAGCTCCTACAATGAGCAGTTCTTC	CASRGGGSSYNEQFF
TRBD1	TRBV30	few	TRBJ1-2	TGTGCCTGGAGACGGACAGGGGTGCCCAATGGCTACACCTTC	CAWRRTGVPNGYTF
NA	TRBV5-1	few	TRBJ2-2	TGCGCCAGCAGCTTATTCAGGGCGGACACCGGGGAGCTGTTTTTT	CASSLFRADTGELFF
NA	TRBV2	NA	TRBJ2-2	TGTGCCAGCAAAGCTAGCAGCCGGGAGCTGTTTTTT	CASKASSRELFF
TRBD1	TRBV5-6	few	TRBJ2-2	TGTGCCAGCAGCCATGGGACAGGCATGTCGACCGGGGAGCTGTTTTTT	CASSHGTGMSTGELFF
NA	TRBV5-1	few	TRBJ2-1	TGCGCCAGCTCCACCGGGAGTACTCTAGATCATGAGCAGTTCTTC	CASSTGSTLDHEQFF
TRBD2	TRBV6-5	NA	TRBJ2-1	TGTGCCAGCAGTTATTCTAGCGGGATATACAATGAGCAGTTCTTC	CASSYSSGIYNEQFF
NA	TRBV11-1	few	TRBJ2-7	TGTGCCAGCAGCATGACAGGTTCGAGGGGCTACGAGCAGTACTTC	CASSMTGSRGYEQYF
TRBD2	TRBV2	few	TRBJ2-7	TGTGCCAGCAGTGTCGTGCGGGGGGGAGCCTACGAGCAGTACTTC	CASSVVRGGAYEQYF
NA	TRBV28	NA	TRBJ1-2	TGTGCCAGCAAGTCCCTGCGTTATGGCTACACCTTC	CASKSLRYGYTF
TRBD2	TRBV27	NA	TRBJ2-1	TGTGCCAGCAGGGTCGGGAGGCCGCCCTACAATGAGCAGTTCTTC	CASRVGRPPYNEQFF
TRBD1	TRBV5-1	NA	TRBJ2-5	TGCGCCAGCAGCGGAGGGACAGGGCGAGAAGAGACCCAGTACTTC	CASSGGTGREETQYF
TRBD1	TRBV5-1	NA	TRBJ2-3	TGCGCCAGCAGCTTGGCTAAGACGGGACAGGGGGATACGCAGTATTTT	CASSLAKTGQGDTQYF
NA	TRBV7-8	NA	TRBJ2-1	TGTGCCAGCAGCTTAGCCAGGGGTAGGAACAATGAGCAGTTCTTC	CASSLARGRNNEQFF
NA	TRBV7-9	NA	TRBJ1-5	TGTGCCAGCAGCCTAACAGGCCTGAGCAATCAGCCCCAGCATTTT	CASSLTGLSNQPQHF
NA	TRBV29-1	NA	TRBJ1-1	TGCAGCGTTGAACCGACAGTCCTTGAAGCTTTCTTT	CSVEPTVLEAFF
NA	TRBV18	NA	TRBJ1-1	TGTGCCAGCTCACCAGGGCAGCTCATGAACACTGAAGCTTTCTTT	CASSPGQLMNTEAFF
TRBD2	TRBV7-2	NA	TRBJ2-4	TGTGCCAGCAGCTTAGGGCTAGCGGGAAACATTCAGTACTTC	CASSLGLAGNIQYF
TRBD1	TRBV7-9	NA	TRBJ1-1	TGTGCCAGCAGCTTACTTCCAGGGGGTTTGACTGAAGCTTTCTTT	CASSLLPGGLTEAFF
TRBD1	TRBV7-6	NA	TRBJ2-4	TGTGCCAGCAGCCGACAGGACAGGGACATTCAGTACTTC	CASSRQDRDIQYF
TRBD2	TRBV7-2	NA	TRBJ2-3	TGTGCCAGCAGCTTAAGACTAGCGGAAACAGATACGCAGTATTTT	CASSLRLAETDTQYF
NA	TRBV5-4	few	TRBJ1-2	TGTGCCAGCACCCCGGGAGGCACAACCCTCTATGGCTACACCTTC	CASTPGGTTLYGYTF
NA	TRBV6-5	NA	TRBJ2-3	TGTGCCAGCAGTTACGGCCCGAATGTGGATACGCAGTATTTT	CASSYGPNVDTQYF
TRBD2	TRBV19	NA	TRBJ2-5	TGTGCCAGTAGTATAGTCACTAGCGGGTTGCAAGAGACCCAGTACTTC	CASSIVTSGLQETQYF
TRBD2	TRBV30	few	TRBJ2-1	TGTGCCTGGAGTGCCGCACGGACTAGCTTCTCCTACAATGAGCAGTTCTTC	CAWSAARTSFSYNEQFF
NA	TRBV2	NA	TRBJ2-1	TGTGCCAGCAGAACTGATAACTACAATGAGCAGTTCTTC	CASRTDNYNEQFF
NA	TRBV5-1	few	TRBJ1-5	TGCGCCAGCAGCCCGGAGGGGGGGCCAGGTCAGCCCCAGCATTTT	CASSPEGGPGQPQHF
TRBD2	TRBV30	NA	TRBJ2-3	TGTGCCTGGAGTTGGGGCGGGAGTCTGTTTTTGACAGATACGCAGTATTTT	CAWSWGGSLFLTDTQYF
NA	TRBV5-1	NA	TRBJ1-5	TGCGCCAGCAGCTTGGCCCCGGTATGGCCCCAGCATTTT	CASSLAPVWPQHF
TRBD1	TRBV7-2	NA	TRBJ2-1	TGTGCCAGCAGCCTACAGGGGGGTGAGCAGTTCTTC	CASSLQGGEQFF
TRBD1	TRBV18	NA	TRBJ2-7	TGTGCCAGCTCGGGGACAGTTCCCGAGCAGTACTTC	CASSGTVPEQYF
TRBD2	TRBV18	NA	TRBJ2-1	TGTGCCAGCACCACCCTAGCGGGAGTTCTTCAAAATGAGCAGTTCTTC	CASTTLAGVLQNEQFF
TRBD1	TRBV5-1	NA	TRBJ2-1	TGCGCCAGCAGCTCCGATTCGACAGGGTTTGAGCAGTTCTTC	CASSSDSTGFEQFF
NA	TRBV4-3	few	TRBJ2-3	TGCGCCAGCAGCTCCCATCCTGGAGTGACAGATACGCAGTATTTT	CASSSHPGVTDTQYF
NA	TRBV10-3	NA	TRBJ2-5	TGTGCCATCAGTGAAGGCCCGGCAGGTCCCGCTGGGACCCAGTACTTC	CAISEGPAGPAGTQYF
NA	TRBV19	NA	TRBJ2-7	TGTGCCAGTAGTACGGGAATCGGGGACGAGCAGTACTTC	CASSTGIGDEQYF